The clone carrying this T cell receptor beta chain appeared many times. Its target is unknown. The data originate from a study of metastatic and nonmetastatic thyroid tumors. Overall study context: The authors compared repertoires across blood and tumor or nodule tissue from malignant and benign thyroid patients. Overall study results and limits: Benign nodules reportedly had significantly lower TCR beta diversity than malignant thyroid tumors in blood and tumor.

Thyroid surgery had not been preceded by any treatment in any patient. Original methodology: Differences in CDR3 between clinicopathological groups were drawn on to build a classifier intended to discriminate distant-metastatic papillary thyroid cancer patients. MiXCR re-clonotyped the PCR reads for TCRdb. TCRdb's processing, not the study's, gives the V and J calls here. The table includes approximately 20,000 clones, 14% to 15% detected once. V was pared by 4 bases and J by 2 bases, with 8 bases between. CDR3 size: 13 residues. Germline V gives CDR1 SGHTA, CDR2 FQGTGA. Source material: tumor tissue. This rearrangement joins TRBV7-3 to TRBJ1-1; no clear D. The sequence was obtained from a female donor with papillary thyroid cancer or a benign thyroid nodule (not recorded which). Some clones in this sample may be carry-over from other donors' samples. In DNA, the CDR3 is TGTGCCAGCAGCTCTCAGGTTAACACTGAAGCTTTCTTT. The encoded protein is CASSSQVNTEAFF.